The rows below give T cell receptor beta chains drawn from one sample of a study of shared clonotypes between healthy human individuals. Data came from immunoSEQ multiplex PCR; TCRdb stores just in-frame clones and leaves some out. The repertoire holds some 2,500,000 clones, with over 85% as singletons. Material for sequencing was naive CD4+ T cells from PBMCs. The receptors here all came from a young man in good health. Some clones in this sample may be carry-over from other donors' samples. CDR3s include the opening cysteine and the closing phenylalanine or tryptophan. A D gene is named only where the DNA matches it firmly. Clone size is not always given. Where it is, it says once, few, many or a class for expanded clones.

size	D	J	V	CDR3	DNA
-	TRBD2	TRBJ2-1	TRBV2	CASYRDYTSTQFF	TGTGCCAGTTACCGGGACTACACATCGACGCAGTTCTTC
-	-	TRBJ2-2	TRBV28	CASSLRRPNTGELFF	TGTGCCAGCAGTTTACGCAGGCCGAACACCGGGGAGCTGTTTTTT
-	TRBD1	TRBJ2-2	TRBV14	CASSLAGQGPTGELFF	TGTGCCAGCAGCCTCGCGGGACAGGGGCCCACCGGGGAGCTGTTTTTT
few	-	TRBJ2-7	TRBV28	CASSLIQGSGLYEQYF	TGTGCCAGCAGTTTAATACAGGGTTCGGGGCTCTACGAGCAGTACTTC
-	-	TRBJ2-4	TRBV11-2	CASTLSAVAKNIQYF	TGTGCCAGCACCCTCTCCGCAGTAGCCAAAAACATTCAGTACTTC
-	TRBD1	TRBJ2-5	TRBV19	CASSIDRDRGETQYF	TGTGCCAGTAGTATAGACCGGGACAGGGGTGAGACCCAGTACTTC
once	-	TRBJ1-2	TRBV5-5	CASSLSAGEYGYTF	TGTGCCAGCAGCTTGTCGGCCGGGGAATATGGCTACACCTTC
-	-	TRBJ2-5	TRBV5-1	CASSLELGPQETQYF	TGCGCCAGCAGCTTGGAGCTCGGGCCCCAAGAGACCCAGTACTTC
-	-	TRBJ2-7	TRBV7-2	CASSLTASSYEQYF	TGTGCCAGCAGCTTAACGGCTAGTTCCTACGAGCAGTACTTC
-	-	TRBJ1-1	TRBV29-1	CSVGGRVNTEAFF	TGCAGCGTCGGCGGCAGGGTGAACACTGAAGCTTTCTTT
-	-	TRBJ1-3	TRBV7-3	CASSSIEGNTIYF	TGTGCCAGCAGCTCAATCGAAGGAAACACCATATATTTT
-	-	TRBJ2-1	TRBV5-1	CASSFTKFTNEQFF	TGCGCCAGCAGCTTCACCAAGTTCACCAATGAGCAGTTCTTC
once	-	TRBJ2-1	TRBV23-1	CASSPPGTNRGDEQFF	TGCGCCAGCAGTCCCCCCGGGACGAACCGAGGGGATGAGCAGTTCTTC
-	-	TRBJ2-3	TRBV27	CASSLSRVQDTQYF	TGTGCCAGCAGTTTATCTAGGGTTCAAGATACGCAGTATTTT
-	TRBD1	TRBJ1-2	TRBV2	CASSEWGTVYGYTF	TGTGCCAGCAGTGAATGGGGGACAGTTTATGGCTACACCTTC
-	TRBD1	TRBJ1-6	TRBV4-3	CASSQAQGGSYNSPLHF	TGCGCCAGCAGCCAAGCCCAGGGGGGAAGCTATAATTCACCCCTCCACTTT
-	-	TRBJ2-1	TRBV29-1	CSVVRNWGEEQFF	TGCAGCGTAGTTCGGAATTGGGGAGAAGAGCAGTTCTTC
-	TRBD2	TRBJ2-1	TRBV19	CASRGLGYNEQFF	TGTGCCAGTAGGGGACTAGGTTACAATGAGCAGTTCTTC
-	-	TRBJ2-7	TRBV11-2	CASSPVREGQYF	TGTGCCAGCAGCCCGGTCCGGGAAGGGCAGTACTTC
-	-	TRBJ1-1	TRBV18	CASSPRFVRGNTEAFF	TGTGCCAGCTCACCAAGGTTCGTTCGCGGGAACACTGAAGCTTTCTTT
once	-	TRBJ1-1	TRBV5-1	CASSLDRPRNTEAFF	TGCGCCAGCAGCTTGGACAGGCCAAGGAACACTGAAGCTTTCTTT
few	-	TRBJ1-2	TRBV28	CASSPLLGYTF	TGTGCCAGCAGTCCCTTGCTTGGCTACACCTTC
-	TRBD1	TRBJ2-1	TRBV6-5	CASSRGQGALGEQFF	TGTGCCAGCAGTCGGGGACAGGGGGCGCTTGGTGAGCAGTTCTTC
-	-	TRBJ2-4	TRBV20-1	CSAWTVMVQYF	TGCAGTGCCTGGACGGTAATGGTTCAGTACTTC
-	TRBD1	TRBJ2-4	TRBV5-1	CASSQGTGLPQYF	TGCGCCAGCAGCCAAGGGACAGGTCTTCCCCAGTACTTC
-	-	TRBJ2-1	TRBV7-2	CASSGPVNEQFF	TGTGCCAGCAGCGGACCGGTCAATGAGCAGTTCTTC
-	-	TRBJ2-3	TRBV11-3	CASSPSAKADTQYF	TGTGCCAGCAGCCCAAGCGCGAAGGCAGATACGCAGTATTTT
-	TRBD2	TRBJ2-7	TRBV19	CASTPSWTSVSYEQYF	TGTGCCAGTACCCCTAGTTGGACTAGCGTGTCCTACGAGCAGTACTTC
-	-	TRBJ1-5	TRBV11-2	CASSPTHGDQPQHF	TGTGCCAGCAGCCCAACGCACGGGGATCAGCCCCAGCATTTT